This entry features one T cell receptor beta chain sequence. Measured with immunoSEQ multiplex PCR; TCRdb has only the in-frame clones, and not every one. Of tens of thousands of clones listed, around 73% are singletons. This record comes from a study of blood T cell repertoires in COVID-19. CDR3 size: 16 residues. Germline CDR1 and CDR2: LGHDT and YNNKEL (reference sequence). V was shortened by 7 bases and J by 4 bases, with 22 bases between the two germline ends. This TCR derives from a woman aged 45 to 65 with acute COVID-19. The chain recombines TRBV3-1 (or the pseudogene TRBV3-2) with TRBJ1-2, with D possibly being TRBD1 (5 bases). The sample comprised PBMCs or T cells enriched from blood (not recorded which). In nucleotides, the CDR3 is TGTGCCAGCACCATCGCCGGGACCGCGGGGGGCTATGGCTACACCTTC. It encodes CASTIAGTAGGYGYTF.